Only one count was recorded for the clone carrying this T cell receptor (beta chain). Antigen specificity is unknown. The record originates from a study of cytomegalovirus exposure and HLA in healthy donors. General study points: Cytomegalovirus association was listed for about 170 TCR beta chains. TCR association rates varied by HLA locus in a later analysis, with DRB1 highest and HLA-C lowest. A classifier reportedly called cytomegalovirus status with high sensitivity and specificity. The study found most TCR sequences rare, yet found some public TCRs in many donors.

The PCR employed 60 Vbeta primers together with 13 Jbeta primers. Assay used: immunoSEQ multiplex PCR; TCRdb lists only in-frame clones, some missing. The top ten clones hold approximately 2% of a sample with roughly 130,000 clones, 70% to 85% of them seen once. Sequencing was done on a sample of PBMCs. This receptor was taken from a man between 40 and 49 years old in good health and CMV-seronegative.

The CDR3 reads CASSFLGELFF. The DNA of the CDR3 is TGTGCCAGCAGCTTTTTAGGGGAGCTGTTTTTT. The J gene is TRBJ2-2, the V gene TRBV7-6; no clear D gene. This CDR3 contains 11 residues. Germline assignment: CDR1 SGHVS and CDR2 FNYEAQ. Trimming took off 3 bases at V and 8 bases at J, with 4 bases between the two ends.